The 21 T cell receptor beta chains listed next were all sequenced from one sample in a study of blood T cell repertoires in COVID-19. The protocol was immunoSEQ multiplex PCR, while the TCRdb copy is restricted to in-frame clones and leaves out a portion. The profile shows about 380,000 clones, more than 75% of them singletons. The source material was PBMCs or T cells enriched from blood (not recorded which). These receptors all stem from a woman between 18 and 30 years old who had recovered from COVID-19.

A single count supports this clone. The J gene is TRBJ2-1, the V gene TRBV27; tentatively, D is TRBD1 (6 bases). V lost 0 bases, J lost 8 bases, and 8 bases lay in between. This CDR3 spans 13 amino acids. The germline CDR1 and CDR2 sequences are MNHEY and SMNVEV (reference sequence). For the CDR3, the DNA is TGTGCCAGCAGTTTATCGGGGGCCCATGAGCAGTTCTTC. Its protein product is CASSLSGAHEQFF.

Only a few counts were recorded for this clone. The CDR3 sequence: CASSLEQNTEAFF. The CDR3 DNA reads as TGTGCCAGCAGCTTAGAACAGAACACTGAAGCTTTCTTT. The genes are TRBV7-9 and TRBJ1-1; D is uncertain. Germline V gene sequence: CDR1 SEHNR, CDR2 FQNEAQ (reference sequence). V gave up 1 base and J gave up 1 base, with 4 bases separating them. The CDR3 is 13 amino acids.

This sequence joins TRBV24-1 and TRBJ1-2, with 8 positions matching TRBD1. Trimming took 4 bases from V and 6 from J; bases not matched to a gene: 6. The CDR3 spans 14 residues. Looked up from germline, CDR1 is KGHDR and CDR2 is SFDVKD. CDR3 protein: CATSDGRGRHGYTF. The CDR3 coding sequence is TGTGCCACCAGTGACGGCAGGGGGCGTCATGGCTACACCTTC.

The chain links TRBV12-3 or TRBV12-4 to TRBJ2-7; no clear D. This CDR3 has 13 amino acids. Trimming stripped 5 bases from V and 1 base from J, with 9 bases between. For the CDR3, the DNA is TGTGCCAGCAGTCGTGGCGGATCCTACGAGCAGTACTTC. Its protein is CASSRGGSYEQYF.

The rearrangement uses TRBV7-3 and TRBJ2-3, with 10 positions matching TRBD2. The CDR3 runs to 15 residues. The trim removed 3 bases at V and 2 bases at J, leaving 2 bases unmatched. Germline assignment: CDR1 SGHTA and CDR2 FQGTGA. The CDR3 region is CASSFTSGNTDTQYF. In DNA form, the CDR3 reads TGTGCCAGCAGCTTCACTAGCGGGAACACAGATACGCAGTATTTT.

As DNA, the CDR3 is TGTGCCAGCAGCCAAGTCACAGGGACGGGGGAGCAGTACTTC. Its translation: CASSQVTGTGEQYF. The chain links TRBV4-2 to TRBJ2-7; D may be TRBD1 (6 bases). The germline gives CDR1 LGHNA, CDR2 YNFKEQ. Trimming pared 1 base from V and 7 bases from J, leaving 14 bases between. CDR3 length: 14 amino acids.

This clone was recorded a few times. This sequence joins TRBV7-3 and TRBJ1-1; 9 nucleotides align to TRBD1. The CDR3 is made up of 15 amino acids. Trimming took 3 bases from V and 5 from J; bases not matched to a gene: 7. CDR1 and CDR2 (germline): SGHTA, FQGTGA. CDR3 coding DNA: TGTGCCAGCAGCTTTTCGGACAGGGGCGAGACTGAAGCTTTCTTT. As protein: CASSFSDRGETEAFF.

This chain uses TRBV20-1 with TRBJ1-5, with 8 bases matching TRBD1. The CDR3 extends over 11 amino acids. Germline CDR1 and CDR2: DFQATT and SNEGSKA (reference sequence). The DNA of the CDR3 is TGCGCAGCAGGGGGCGTACAGCCCCAGCATTTT. Translated, it gives CAAGGVQPQHF.

The genes are TRBV7-9 and TRBJ2-3, with a possible D match to TRBD1 (6 bases). The germline V gene encodes CDR1 SEHNR and CDR2 FQNEAQ (reference sequence). V gave up 5 bases and J gave up 3 bases, with 15 bases separating them. The CDR3 spans 15 residues. DNA of the CDR3: TGTGCCAGCAGCCCCGGCAGGGGTGATACAGATACGCAGTATTTT. It encodes CASSPGRGDTDTQYF. The full variable domain, with the rest looked up from reference TRBV7-9 and TRBJ2-3, is DTGVSQNPRHKITKRGQNVTFRCDPISEHNRLYWYRQTLGQGPEFLTYFQNEAQLEKSRLLSDRFSAERPKGSFSTLEIQRTEQGDSAMYLCASSPGRGDTDTQYFGPGTRLTVL.

The chain employs TRBV5-4 and TRBJ2-5; TRBD1 agrees at 10 bases. The V gene's germline CDR1 is SGHNT and CDR2 YYREEE (reference sequence). After removal of 0 bases from V and 6 bases from J, the junction contained 5 bases not matched to a gene. The CDR3 covers 15 residues. The CDR3 protein is CASSLGTGGLKTQYF. The DNA for the CDR3 is TGTGCCAGCAGCTTGGGGACAGGGGGACTGAAGACCCAGTACTTC. Filled out from reference TRBV5-4 and TRBJ2-5, the complete variable domain reads ETGVTQSPTHLIKTRGQQVTLRCSSQSGHNTVSWYQQALGQGPQFIFQYYREEENGRGNFPPRFSGLQFPNYSSELNVNALELDDSALYLCASSLGTGGLKTQYFGPGTRLLVL.

The chain combines TRBV30 with TRBJ1-5, with 10 bases aligning to TRBD1. CDR1 is GTSNPN, CDR2 SVGIG, per germline (reference sequence). CDR3 size: 15 residues. The ends lost 1 base at V and 6 bases at J; junction bases unmatched: 6. The CDR3 bases are TGTGCCTGGAGTGCTGGACAGGGGGGGAGTCAGCCCCAGCATTTT. Translation gives CAWSAGQGGSQPQHF.

The chain recombines TRBV28 with TRBJ1-2; 9 positions agree with TRBD1. Trimming took 5 bases from V and 8 from J; bases not matched to a gene: 9. The CDR3 sequence is 14 residues long. Germline assignment: CDR1 MDHEN and CDR2 SYDVKM. In DNA form, the CDR3 reads TGTGCCAGCAGTCAGGGGACAGGGTGGGAAGGCTACACCTTC. Translating it yields CASSQGTGWEGYTF.

This chain uses TRBV3-1 (or the pseudogene TRBV3-2) with TRBJ2-3; D unclear. CDR1 and CDR2 (germline): LGHDT, YNNKEL (reference sequence). V lost 2 bases and J lost 2, with 14 bases in between. This CDR3 spans 16 amino acids. The CDR3 DNA reads as TGTGCCAGCAGCCAATCCGAGCGCATACCCACAGATACGCAGTATTTT. Its protein is CASSQSERIPTDTQYF.

The chain uses TRBV7-8 and TRBJ1-5, with TRBD1 identical over 11 bases. The CDR3 has 13 residues. Germline V CDR1 and CDR2: SGHVS, FQNEAQ. V trimming: 4 bases; J trimming: 15 bases; junction bases outside the gene matches: 8. CDR3 region: CASSWDRGTPRHF. The CDR3 region has the DNA TGTGCCAGCAGCTGGGACAGGGGGACGCCCAGGCATTTT.

The chain carries TRBV25-1 and TRBJ1-1, with TRBD1 as a possible D gene (5 bases). V gave up 6 bases and J gave up 2 bases, with 13 bases separating them. CDR3 length: 14 amino acids. The germline V gene has CDR1 MGHDK and CDR2 SYGVNS. Written as DNA, the CDR3 is TGTGCCAGCAGGACGCCGGGGGGTAACACTGAAGCTTTCTTT. The encoded protein is CASRTPGGNTEAFF.

This clone was counted once. This chain links TRBV27 with TRBJ1-1; D uncertain. This CDR3 has 11 residues. Germline CDR1 is MNHEY and CDR2 is SMNVEV (reference sequence). The CDR3 loop reads CSTVRGTEAFF. In nucleotides, the CDR3 is TGTTCAACAGTTCGTGGCACTGAAGCTTTCTTT.

This chain connects TRBV12-3 or TRBV12-4 to TRBJ1-2; 7 bases align to TRBD1. The CDR3 extends over 13 amino acids. The V gene end was trimmed by 6 bases and the J gene end by 3 bases; junction bases not matched to a gene: 4. CDR3: CASRGTVDYGYTF. The CDR3 DNA reads as TGTGCCAGCAGGGGGACAGTGGACTATGGCTACACCTTC.

CDR3 protein: CASSPVRAQETQYF. The CDR3, as DNA: TGTGCCAGCAGCCCCGTCAGGGCCCAAGAGACCCAGTACTTC. This rearrangement joins TRBV27 to TRBJ2-5; D possibly corresponds to TRBD1 (5 bases). Germline CDR1 is MNHEY and CDR2 is SMNVEV (reference sequence). The CDR3 totals 14 residues. The ends were cut back, 6 bases at V and 1 base at J, with 12 bases in the middle.

The chain joins TRBV28 to TRBJ1-2; D not certain. V was pared by 4 bases and J by 6 bases, with 6 bases between. CDR1 is MDHEN and CDR2 is SYDVKM in the germline V gene. The CDR3 extends over 11 amino acids. CDR3 protein: CASSSRDGYTF. The CDR3 DNA follows: TGTGCCAGCAGTTCGCGGGATGGCTACACCTTC.

This chain uses TRBV11-2 with TRBJ2-7, with TRBD1 matching over 9 bases. The germline gives CDR1 SGHAT, CDR2 FQNNGV. After removal of 3 bases from V and 0 bases from J, the junction contained 6 bases not matched to a gene. The CDR3 loop spans 16 amino acids. The chain's CDR3 is CASSFAGTGSSYEQYF. CDR3 bases: TGTGCCAGCAGCTTCGCCGGGACAGGGAGCTCCTACGAGCAGTACTTC.

The chain has TRBV9 and TRBJ2-7, with TRBD1 as a possible D gene (6 bases). The CDR3 has 13 residues. Trimming stripped 3 bases from V and 6 bases from J, with 13 bases between. Germline values: CDR1 SGDLS, CDR2 YYNGEE. CDR3 region: CASSAQGPGEQYF. The CDR3 DNA sequence: TGTGCCAGCAGCGCACAGGGTCCGGGCGAGCAGTACTTC.